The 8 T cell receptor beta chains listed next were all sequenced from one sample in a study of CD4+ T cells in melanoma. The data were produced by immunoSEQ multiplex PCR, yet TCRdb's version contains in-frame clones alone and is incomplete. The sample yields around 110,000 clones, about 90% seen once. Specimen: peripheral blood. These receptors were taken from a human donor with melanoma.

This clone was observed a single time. The CDR3 DNA reads TGTGCCAGCAGTCGAGCGGGAAATGGGTACGAGCAGTACTTC. Translation: CASSRAGNGYEQYF. This chain joins TRBV28 and TRBJ2-7; 7 nucleotides line up with TRBD2. The germline V gene has CDR1 MDHEN and CDR2 SYDVKM. The CDR3 spans 14 residues. V gave up 5 bases and J gave up 4 bases; unmatched junction bases: 8.

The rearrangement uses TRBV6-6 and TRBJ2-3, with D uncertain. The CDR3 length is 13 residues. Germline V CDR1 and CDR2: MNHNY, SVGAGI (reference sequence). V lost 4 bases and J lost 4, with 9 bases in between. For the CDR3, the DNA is TGTGCCAGCAGTTGGAGTTTCGCAGATACGCAGTATTTT. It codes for CASSWSFADTQYF.

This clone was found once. In DNA, the CDR3 is TGTGCCAGTGTCCGGACTAGCGGTTCCTACGAGCAGTACTTC. Translated: CASVRTSGSYEQYF. This chain joins TRBV6-1 and TRBJ2-5, with 10 nucleotides matching TRBD2. TRBJ2-7 matches the DNA end more closely, so the J call is doubtful. Germline CDR1 is MNHNS and CDR2 is SASEGT. The CDR3 contains 14 residues.

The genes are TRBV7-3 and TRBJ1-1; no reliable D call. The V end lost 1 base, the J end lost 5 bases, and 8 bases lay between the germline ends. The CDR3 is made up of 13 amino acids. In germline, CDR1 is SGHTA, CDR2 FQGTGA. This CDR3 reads CASSLRSDTEAFF. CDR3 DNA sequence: TGTGCCAGCAGCTTAAGGTCAGATACTGAAGCTTTCTTT.

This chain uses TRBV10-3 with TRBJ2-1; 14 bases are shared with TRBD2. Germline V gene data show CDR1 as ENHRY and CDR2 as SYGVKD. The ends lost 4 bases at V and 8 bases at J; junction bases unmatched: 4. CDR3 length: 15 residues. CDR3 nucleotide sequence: TGTGCCATCAGTGGGAGACTAGCGGGAGGGTATGAGCAGTTCTTC. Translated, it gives CAISGRLAGGYEQFF.

For the CDR3, the DNA is TGTGCCTGGAGTGCGGGGGAAGAAGTTAGGGCCTACGAGCAGTACTTC. This sequence encodes CAWSAGEEVRAYEQYF. J is TRBJ2-7 and V is TRBV30, with D possibly TRBD2 on 6 matching bases. V was pared by 1 base and J by 2 bases, with 18 bases between. The CDR3 has 16 amino acids. Germline V gene sequence: CDR1 GTSNPN, CDR2 SVGIG (reference sequence).

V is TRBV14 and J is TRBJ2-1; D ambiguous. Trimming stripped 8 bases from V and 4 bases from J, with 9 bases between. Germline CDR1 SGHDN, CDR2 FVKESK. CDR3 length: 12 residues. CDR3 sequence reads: CASAPFYNEQFF. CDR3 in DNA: TGTGCCAGCGCCCCTTTTTACAATGAGCAGTTCTTC. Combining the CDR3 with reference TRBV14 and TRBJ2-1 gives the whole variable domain EAGVTQFPSHSVIEKGQTVTLRCDPISGHDNLYWYRRVMGKEIKFLLHFVKESKQDESGMPNNRFLAERTGGTYSTLKVQPAELEDSGVYFCASAPFYNEQFFGPGTRLTVL.

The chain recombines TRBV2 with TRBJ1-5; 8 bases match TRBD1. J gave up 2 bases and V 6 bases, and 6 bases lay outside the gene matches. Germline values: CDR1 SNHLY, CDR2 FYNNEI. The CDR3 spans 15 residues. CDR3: CASSQGARGNQPQHF. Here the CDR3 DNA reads TGTGCCAGCAGCCAGGGGGCTCGAGGCAATCAGCCCCAGCATTTT.